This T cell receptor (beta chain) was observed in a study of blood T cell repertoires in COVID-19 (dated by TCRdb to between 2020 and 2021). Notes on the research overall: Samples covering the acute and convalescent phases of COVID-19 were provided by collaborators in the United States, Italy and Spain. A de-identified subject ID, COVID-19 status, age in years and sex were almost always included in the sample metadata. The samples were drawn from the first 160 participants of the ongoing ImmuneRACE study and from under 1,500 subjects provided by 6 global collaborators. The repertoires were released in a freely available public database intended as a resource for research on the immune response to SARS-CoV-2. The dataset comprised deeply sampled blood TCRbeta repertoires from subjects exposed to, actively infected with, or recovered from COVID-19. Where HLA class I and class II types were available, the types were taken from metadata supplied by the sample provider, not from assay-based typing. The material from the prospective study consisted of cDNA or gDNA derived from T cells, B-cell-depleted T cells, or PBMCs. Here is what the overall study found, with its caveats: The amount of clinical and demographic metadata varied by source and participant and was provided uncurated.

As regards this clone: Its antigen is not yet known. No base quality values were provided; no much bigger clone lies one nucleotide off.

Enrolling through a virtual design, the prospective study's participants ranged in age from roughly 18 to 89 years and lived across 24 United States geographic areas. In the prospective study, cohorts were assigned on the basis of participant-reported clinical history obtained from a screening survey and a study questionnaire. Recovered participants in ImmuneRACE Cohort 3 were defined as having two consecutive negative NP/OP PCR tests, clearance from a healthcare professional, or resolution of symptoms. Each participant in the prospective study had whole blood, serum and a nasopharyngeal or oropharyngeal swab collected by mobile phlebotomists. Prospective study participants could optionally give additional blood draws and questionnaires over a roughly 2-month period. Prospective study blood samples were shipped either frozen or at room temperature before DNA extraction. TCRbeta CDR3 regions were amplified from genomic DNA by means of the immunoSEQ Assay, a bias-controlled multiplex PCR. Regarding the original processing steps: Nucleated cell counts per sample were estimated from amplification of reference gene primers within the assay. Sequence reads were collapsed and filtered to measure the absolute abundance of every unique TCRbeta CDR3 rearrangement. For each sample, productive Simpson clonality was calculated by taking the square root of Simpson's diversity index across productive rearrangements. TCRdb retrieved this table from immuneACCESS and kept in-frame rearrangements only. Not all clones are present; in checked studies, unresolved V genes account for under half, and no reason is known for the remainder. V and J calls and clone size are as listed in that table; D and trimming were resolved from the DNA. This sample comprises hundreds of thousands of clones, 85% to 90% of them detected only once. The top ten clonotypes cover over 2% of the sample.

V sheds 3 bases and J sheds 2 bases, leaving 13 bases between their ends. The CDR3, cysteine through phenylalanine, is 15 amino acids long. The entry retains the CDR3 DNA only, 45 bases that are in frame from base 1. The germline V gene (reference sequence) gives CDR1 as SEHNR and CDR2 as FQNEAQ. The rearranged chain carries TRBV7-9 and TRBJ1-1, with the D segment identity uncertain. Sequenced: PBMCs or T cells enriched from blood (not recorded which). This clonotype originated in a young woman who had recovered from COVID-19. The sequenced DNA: TGTGCCAGCAGCTTCGGCGGCGTTTACAACACTGAAGCTTTCTTT. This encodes CASSFGGVYNTEAFF.